The rows below give T cell receptor beta chains drawn from one sample of a study of T cell responses to AZD1222 COVID-19 vaccine. Sequencing was performed with immunoSEQ multiplex PCR; in TCRdb, only in-frame clones are kept and a portion is missing. The table records around 130,000 clones, over 75% of them present only once. The sequencing used peripheral blood, collected 28 days after the second dose of the MenACWY control vaccine. The receptors stem from an adult who received the MenACWY meningococcal vaccine as a control. Each CDR3 is given with its conserved first and last residue.

>TRBJ1-2|14|TRBV18
CASSPGQDFYGYTF
>TRBJ2-4|15|TRBV2
CASRMGQGTRDIQYF
>TRBJ2-3|17|TRBV19
CASSINAGARGEDTQYF
>TRBJ1-3|15|TRBV6-5
CASSRTGLGGNTIYF
>TRBJ2-2|16|TRBV19
CASSTRGDGAPGELFF
>TRBJ2-2|13|TRBV4-1
CASSQPNTGELFF
>TRBJ2-2|15|TRBV7-3
CASSLDRTDTGELFF
>TRBJ2-3|18|TRBV3-1/TRBV3-2
CASSQDLDPSPSTDTQYF
>TRBJ2-3|15|TRBV11-1
CASSYEGRGPDTQYF
>TRBJ2-1|16|TRBV9
CASSSFALLLDNEQFF
>TRBJ1-1|14|TRBV9
CASSVDGGESEAFF
>TRBJ2-1|14|TRBV13
CASSPGRDYNEQFF